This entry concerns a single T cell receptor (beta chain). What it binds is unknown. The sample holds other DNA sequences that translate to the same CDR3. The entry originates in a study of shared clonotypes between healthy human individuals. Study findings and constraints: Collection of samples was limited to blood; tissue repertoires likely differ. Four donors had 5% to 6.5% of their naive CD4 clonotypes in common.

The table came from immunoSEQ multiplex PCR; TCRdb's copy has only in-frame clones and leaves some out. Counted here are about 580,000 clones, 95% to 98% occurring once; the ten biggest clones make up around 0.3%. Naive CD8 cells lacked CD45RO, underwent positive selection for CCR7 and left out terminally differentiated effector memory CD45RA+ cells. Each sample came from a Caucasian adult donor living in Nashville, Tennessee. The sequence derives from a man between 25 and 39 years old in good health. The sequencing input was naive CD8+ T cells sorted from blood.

CDR3 nucleotide sequence: TGCGCCAGCAGCTTAAGAGGGAGCACAGATACGCAGTATTTT. Translating gives CASSLRGSTDTQYF. V is TRBV5-1 and J is TRBJ2-3; tentatively, D is TRBD2 (5 bases). Germline V gene sequence: CDR1 SGHRS, CDR2 YFSETQ. The CDR3 length is 14 residues. With 2 bases removed from V and 0 bases from J, the gap between germline ends came to 7 bases.